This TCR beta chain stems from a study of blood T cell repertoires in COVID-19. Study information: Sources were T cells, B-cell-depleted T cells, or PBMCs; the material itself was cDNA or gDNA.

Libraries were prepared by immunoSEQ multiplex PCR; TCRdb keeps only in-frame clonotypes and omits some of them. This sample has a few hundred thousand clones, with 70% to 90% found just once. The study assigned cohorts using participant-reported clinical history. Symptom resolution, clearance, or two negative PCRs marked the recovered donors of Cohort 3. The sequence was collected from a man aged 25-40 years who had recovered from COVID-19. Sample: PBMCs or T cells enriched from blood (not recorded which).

CDR3 region: CASSPQYTGELFF. CDR3 bases: TGTGCCAGCAGCCCACAGTACACCGGGGAGCTGTTTTTT. This chain uses TRBV7-9 with TRBJ2-2, with D uncertain. The germline V and J ends were trimmed by 5 bases and 3 bases, with 7 bases remaining between them. CDR1 and CDR2 from the germline V gene are SEHNR and FQNEAQ (reference sequence). CDR3 length equals 13 residues.